The 28 T cell receptor beta chains given below trace back to one sample, sequenced in a study of blood T cell repertoires in COVID-19. Profiling relied on immunoSEQ multiplex PCR, and the TCRdb table lists in-frame clones only, not all of them. This repertoire shows approximately 220,000 clones, about 90% found once; its top ten account for roughly 2.4%. Specimen: peripheral blood. All receptors derive from a woman aged 45-59 years with acute or convalescent COVID-19.

The chain recombines TRBV9 with TRBJ2-3, with 15 bases matching TRBD2. There are 22 residues in the CDR3. Looked up from germline, CDR1 is SGDLS and CDR2 is YYNGEE. Trimming removed 5 bases from V and 2 bases from J; junction bases left unmatched: 21. The CDR3 sequence is CASSAKKGGLAGGRGNTDTQYF. DNA for the CDR3: TGTGCCAGCAGTGCTAAGAAAGGAGGACTAGCGGGAGGGAGGGGGAACACAGATACGCAGTATTTT.

This chain joins TRBV5-6 and TRBJ1-6; D not certain. From germline, CDR1 is SGHDT and CDR2 YYEEEE. With 1 base removed from V and 4 bases from J, the gap between germline ends came to 9 bases. The CDR3 runs 15 residues. This CDR3 is CASSLYSFYNSPLHF. CDR3 coding DNA: TGTGCCAGCAGCTTGTACAGCTTTTATAATTCACCCCTCCACTTT.

V usage is TRBV7-2 and J usage is TRBJ2-3; the match to TRBD1 covers 7 bases. Unmatched junction bases numbered 3, after V lost 0 bases and J lost 3 bases. The CDR3 covers 15 residues. Germline CDR1 is SGHTA and CDR2 is FQGNSA. CDR3 amino acids: CASSLARDRTDTQYF. CDR3 DNA sequence: TGTGCCAGCAGCTTAGCAAGGGACAGAACAGATACGCAGTATTTT.

V and J are TRBV4-3 and TRBJ1-2; 7 bases agree with TRBD1. The CDR3 consists of 15 residues. The V and J ends lost 6 bases and 8 bases, in that order; junction bases with no gene match: 15. In germline, CDR1 is LGHNA, CDR2 YSLEER. DNA of the CDR3: TGCGCCAGCAGTCAATACCGACAGGGCGGATGGGGCTACACCTTC. This sequence encodes CASSQYRQGGWGYTF.

This chain connects TRBV7-2 to TRBJ2-7, with D possibly being TRBD2 (6 bases). V lost 2 bases, J lost 0 bases, and 8 bases lay in between. The CDR3 length is 14 residues. Germline CDR1 SGHTA, CDR2 FQGNSA. CDR3 protein: CASSLYGSSYEQYF. CDR3 nucleotide sequence: TGTGCCAGCAGCTTATACGGGAGCTCCTACGAGCAGTACTTC.

This chain joins TRBV9 and TRBJ2-3; possible D gene TRBD2, 6 bases. Trimming took 4 bases from V and 2 from J, leaving 17 bases between them. There are 16 residues in the CDR3. Germline V gene data show CDR1 as SGDLS and CDR2 as YYNGEE. The DNA for the CDR3 is TGTGCCAGCAGCCCCCGCGGGGCAGGGCTCACAGATACGCAGTATTTT. It yields the protein CASSPRGAGLTDTQYF.

Only a few counts were recorded for this clone. V usage is TRBV6-2 or TRBV6-3 and J usage is TRBJ1-5, with D uncertain. Trimming removed 2 bases from V and 4 bases from J, with 3 bases in between. Germline V gene data show CDR1 as MNHEY and CDR2 as SVGEGT. The CDR3 sequence is 12 residues long. The CDR3 nucleotides read TGTGCCAGCAGTTACACAAATCAGCCCCAGCATTTT. Amino acids: CASSYTNQPQHF.

This clone was detected only once. The chain carries TRBV10-3 and TRBJ1-3; TRBD1 might be the D (5 bases). Germline CDR1 is ENHRY and CDR2 is SYGVKD. V was shortened by 7 bases and J by 3 bases, with 7 bases between the two germline ends. The CDR3 has 12 residues. The CDR3 here is CAITDSGNTIYF. As DNA, the CDR3 is TGTGCCATCACCGACAGTGGAAACACCATATATTTT.

This clone turned up a few times. The gene calls are TRBV6-5 and TRBJ1-1; 7 bases fit TRBD1. The CDR3 sequence is 14 residues long. In germline, CDR1 is MNHEY, CDR2 SVGAGI. The V and J ends lost 7 bases and 2 bases, in that order; junction bases with no gene match: 7. Here the CDR3 reads CASTRGTANTEAFF. CDR3 sequence (DNA): TGTGCCAGCACCCGGGGGACAGCCAACACTGAAGCTTTCTTT.

The J gene is TRBJ1-1, the V gene TRBV5-1, with TRBD1 identical over 8 bases. The CDR3 contains 16 residues. Germline CDR1 and CDR2: SGHRS and YFSETQ. Trimming at V came to 4 bases and at J to 5 bases, leaving 13 bases not matched to a gene. The CDR3 nucleotides are TGCGCCAGCAGCGAAAGCAGGGGGCCCCTGACTACTGAAGCTTTCTTT. It translates to CASSESRGPLTTEAFF.

The chain has TRBV29-1 and TRBJ2-1; 9 bases align to TRBD2. Germline assignment: CDR1 SQVTM and CDR2 ANQGSEA. This CDR3 has 15 residues. J gave up 7 bases and V 4 bases, and 11 bases lay outside the gene matches. This CDR3 reads CSVARGTSPKNEQFF. Written as DNA, the CDR3 is TGCAGCGTTGCAAGGGGGACTAGCCCAAAAAATGAGCAGTTCTTC.

This chain connects TRBV7-3 to TRBJ2-2; 7 positions match TRBD2. Trimming removed 4 bases from V and 7 bases from J; junction bases left unmatched: 9. The germline V gene encodes CDR1 SGHTA and CDR2 FQGTGA. This CDR3 has 15 residues. Here the CDR3 DNA reads TGTGCCAGCAGCTCCGGGCTAGCGGAGGGCGGGGAGCTGTTTTTT. Translated, it gives CASSSGLAEGGELFF.

The V gene is TRBV7-2, the J gene TRBJ2-5, with 9 bases that match TRBD2. Germline V gene sequence: CDR1 SGHTA, CDR2 FQGNSA. The junction had 6 bases not matched to a gene; V was cut back by 0 bases and J by 7 bases. CDR3 length: 15 residues. The CDR3: CASSLAPSGARTQYF. CDR3 sequence (DNA): TGTGCCAGCAGCTTAGCACCTAGCGGGGCTAGGACCCAGTACTTC.

This chain joins TRBV3-1 (or the pseudogene TRBV3-2) and TRBJ2-3, with D maybe TRBD2 (6 bases). CDR1 is LGHDT, CDR2 YNNKEL, per germline (reference sequence). The length of the CDR3 is 15 residues. Trimming pared 4 bases from V and 4 bases from J, leaving 15 bases between. The CDR3 bases are TGTGCCAGCAGCCCCGCAGGGAGGCAGGCAGATACGCAGTATTTT. It is translated as CASSPAGRQADTQYF.

The chain combines TRBV7-2 with TRBJ1-4; D unresolved. Looked up from germline, CDR1 is SGHTA and CDR2 is FQGNSA. V was shortened by 1 base and J by 4 bases, with 10 bases between the two germline ends. The CDR3 has 15 residues. CDR3 bases: TGTGCCAGCAGCTTAGATTCTAGAATTAATGAAAAACTGTTTTTT. Residues: CASSLDSRINEKLFF.

This clone appeared a few times. The chain carries TRBV5-4 and TRBJ1-2; 10 nucleotides match TRBD1. Looked up from germline, CDR1 is SGHNT and CDR2 is YYREEE (reference sequence). With V trimmed by 3 bases and J by 8 bases, 1 base remained unmatched. This CDR3 has 12 amino acids. CDR3 in DNA: TGTGCCAGCAGCTGGGACAGGGGCGGCTACACCTTC. This codes for CASSWDRGGYTF.

The chain uses TRBV5-1 and TRBJ2-3, with 7 positions matching TRBD1. This CDR3 has 15 amino acids. V was pared by 4 bases and J by 4 bases, with 9 bases of the junction left unmatched. Germline-derived CDR1 and CDR2 are SGHRS and YFSETQ. The CDR3 sequence is CASSPTGLSADTQYF. For the CDR3, the DNA is TGCGCCAGCAGCCCGACAGGGCTTTCGGCAGATACGCAGTATTTT. Combining the CDR3 with reference TRBV5-1 and TRBJ2-3 gives the whole variable domain KAGVTQTPRYLIKTRGQQVTLSCSPISGHRSVSWYQQTPGQGLQFLFEYFSETQRNKGNFPGRFSGRQFSNSRSEMNVSTLELGDSALYLCASSPTGLSADTQYFGPGTRLTVL.

V is TRBV3-1 (or the pseudogene TRBV3-2) and J is TRBJ2-7; TRBD2 aligns across 8 bases. Germline V CDR1 and CDR2: LGHDT, YNNKEL (reference sequence). This CDR3 has 14 amino acids. V trimming: 5 bases; J trimming: 1 base; junction bases outside the gene matches: 4. The CDR3 spells CASSDRGGSYEQYF. CDR3 nucleotides: TGTGCCAGCAGCGATCGGGGGGGGTCCTACGAGCAGTACTTC.

The chain employs TRBV2 and TRBJ1-3, with unresolved D. Germline values: CDR1 SNHLY, CDR2 FYNNEI. Trimming shortened V by 6 bases and J by 1 base, and 13 bases separated the two germline ends. CDR3 length: 15 amino acids. In DNA, the CDR3 is TGTGCCAGCAGAAGGAGGGTTATTTCTGGAAACACCATATATTTT. This translates into CASRRRVISGNTIYF.

The V and J genes are TRBV7-6 and TRBJ2-1; no clear D gene. Germline V gene sequence: CDR1 SGHVS, CDR2 FNYEAQ. This CDR3 region has 12 residues. Trimming stripped 1 base from V and 10 bases from J, with 8 bases between. CDR3 bases: TGTGCCAGCAGCTTAGAGCTAGGAGAGCAGTTCTTC. Its translation: CASSLELGEQFF.

The chain couples TRBV7-9 to TRBJ2-7, with 7 bases fitting TRBD1. The CDR3 has 14 amino acids. V dropped 1 base and J dropped 7; count of bases not matched to a gene: 7. CDR1 is SEHNR and CDR2 is FQNEAQ in the germline V gene (reference sequence). The CDR3 bases are TGTGCCAGCAGCTTAGGACAGGGTGGCGGGGAGCAGTACTTC. It yields the protein CASSLGQGGGEQYF.

V and J are TRBV7-9 and TRBJ2-5; 7 positions agree with TRBD2. Germline V gives CDR1 SEHNR, CDR2 FQNEAQ (reference sequence). There are 16 residues in the CDR3. The J segment lost 2 bases and the V segment lost 1 base, leaving 7 bases of the junction unmatched. In nucleotides, the CDR3 is TGTGCCAGCAGCTTAGAGGTAGCGGGCCCACAAGAGACCCAGTACTTC. It yields the protein CASSLEVAGPQETQYF.

The chain is built from TRBV29-1 and TRBJ2-3, with 14 bases lining up with TRBD2. Germline lookup yields CDR1 SQVTM and CDR2 ANQGSEA. After removal of 6 bases from V and 4 bases from J, the junction contained 6 bases not matched to a gene. CDR3 length equals 15 residues. The CDR3 spells CSVLGLAGDPDTQYF. Written as DNA, the CDR3 is TGCAGCGTATTGGGACTAGCGGGAGATCCAGATACGCAGTATTTT.

This clone was picked up a small number of times. The chain's CDR3 is CASSYSRLKNIQYF. The DNA of the CDR3 is TGTGCCAGCAGTTACTCCCGACTGAAAAACATTCAGTACTTC. The chain uses TRBV6-6 and TRBJ2-4; no clear D. The CDR3 spans 14 residues. The V end lost 0 bases, the J end lost 4 bases, and 7 bases lay between the germline ends. In germline, CDR1 is MNHNY, CDR2 SVGAGI (reference sequence).

The table lists this clone with a count of one. The chain couples TRBV6-5 to TRBJ2-7; 8 bases line up with TRBD2. The V and J ends lost 0 bases and 3 bases, in that order; junction bases with no gene match: 4. Germline V CDR1 and CDR2: MNHEY, SVGAGI. The CDR3 consists of 15 residues. The CDR3: CASSYSILADYEQYF. DNA of the CDR3: TGTGCCAGCAGTTACTCGATACTAGCGGACTACGAGCAGTACTTC.

The chain recombines TRBV18 with TRBJ1-2; possibly TRBD1 for D (6 bases). Germline V lookup: CDR1 KGHSH, CDR2 LQKENI. Deletions cut 2 bases from V and 5 bases from J, with 12 bases between. The CDR3 loop spans 14 amino acids. This CDR3 is CASSPGQGKYGYTF. The CDR3 nucleotides read TGTGCCAGCTCACCAGGGCAGGGGAAGTATGGCTACACCTTC. Based on the CDR3 plus reference TRBV18 and TRBJ1-2, the full variable domain is NAGVMQNPRHLVRRRGQEARLRCSPMKGHSHVYWYRQLPEEGLKFMVYLQKENIIDESGMPKERFSAEFPKEGPSILRIQQVVRGDSAAYFCASSPGQGKYGYTFGSGTRLTVV.

The V and J genes are TRBV19 and TRBJ1-5, with D unresolved. The CDR3 runs 16 residues. The ends were cut back, 3 bases at V and 2 bases at J, with 14 bases in the middle. Germline CDR1 reads LNHDA; CDR2 reads SQIVND (reference sequence). The CDR3 region is CASSIMIILGNQPQHF. Here the CDR3 DNA reads TGTGCCAGTAGTATTATGATCATACTGGGCAATCAGCCCCAGCATTTT.

The J gene is TRBJ2-3, the V gene TRBV3-1 (or the pseudogene TRBV3-2); TRBD2 might be the D (5 bases). The CDR3 extends over 15 amino acids. Trimming removed 1 base from V and 1 base from J, with 9 bases in between. Looked up from germline, CDR1 is LGHDT and CDR2 is YNNKEL (reference sequence). The CDR3 DNA follows: TGTGCCAGCAGCCAAGGTAAGGGAGGCACAGATACGCAGTATTTT. Translation: CASSQGKGGTDTQYF.